Listed below are T cell receptor beta chains from one sample, sequenced in a study of early T cells in non-severe SARS-CoV-2 infection. TCRdb reanalysed the 5' RACE reads using MiXCR and keeps one entry per CDR3 protein. This sample carries about 60,000 distinct CDR3 sequences, over 10% of them seen once, and the ten largest clones take 4.5% to 6%. Sequencing input: whole blood. Receptor source: an adult who was a healthcare worker with PCR-confirmed SARS-CoV-2 infection or an uninfected control (not recorded which). The CDR3 runs from the conserved cysteine through the conserved F or W. A D gene is named only where the DNA matches it firmly. Clone size is given for some rows only: seen once, a few or many times, or a class if the clone is expanded.

d_call j_call v_call clone_size cdr3_nt cdr3_aa
NA TRBJ2-2 TRBV7-9 NA TGTGCCAGCAGTCACCCTGAGGGCAGGGAGCTGTTTTTT CASSHPEGRELFF
NA TRBJ1-2 TRBV5-5 NA TGTGCCAGCAGCTTTTGGGGGATAGATGGCTACACCTTC CASSFWGIDGYTF
TRBD1 TRBJ2-2 TRBV12-3/TRBV12-4 few TGTGCCAGCAGGTTACAGGGGATCGGGGAGCTGTTTTTT CASRLQGIGELFF
NA TRBJ1-1 TRBV5-1 NA TGCGCCAGCAGCTTGGATGGGCCAAACGAAGCTTTCTTT CASSLDGPNEAFF
TRBD2 TRBJ2-5 TRBV5-4 many TGTGCCAGCAGACAACTAGCGGGCACAGAGACCCAGTACTTC CASRQLAGTETQYF
NA TRBJ1-5 TRBV2 many TGTGCCAGCACCAGGCGGGACAATCAGCCCCAGCATTTT CASTRRDNQPQHF
NA TRBJ2-2 TRBV7-9 few TGTGCCATTGAGCTTCGAATGGGCACCGGGGAGCTGTTTTTT CAIELRMGTGELFF
NA TRBJ2-2 TRBV2 few TGTGCCAGCAGCGGACGCCCTCGGGACACCGGGGAGCTGTTTTTT CASSGRPRDTGELFF
NA TRBJ2-3 TRBV20-1 many TGCAGTGCTAGAGTCATCGGAGATACGCAGTATTTT CSARVIGDTQYF
TRBD2 TRBJ2-3 TRBV7-2 NA TGTGCCAGCAGCCTGCAACTAACACTAGCGGGGGCCGACACAGATACGCAGTATTTT CASSLQLTLAGADTDTQYF
NA TRBJ1-2 TRBV29-1 NA TGCAGCGTCCCCCACTTCTATGGCTACACCTTC CSVPHFYGYTF
NA TRBJ1-2 TRBV9 NA TGTGCCAGCAGCGGGAGTAGAAAGGATGGCTACACCTTC CASSGSRKDGYTF
NA TRBJ2-2 TRBV29-1 NA TGCAGCGCCCAAGGGGGGTCCGGGGAGCTGTTTTTT CSAQGGSGELFF
NA TRBJ2-3 TRBV6-1 many TGTGCCAGCAGTCAGGGGAGTCCAGATACGCAGTATTTT CASSQGSPDTQYF
NA TRBJ2-7 TRBV3-1 NA TGTGCCAGCAGCCAAGCGGACCAAGTCTCCTACGAGCAGTACTTC CASSQADQVSYEQYF
TRBD1 TRBJ2-3 TRBV2 NA TGTGCCAGCATTCGGACAGGGTTCGCAGATACGCAGTATTTT CASIRTGFADTQYF
NA TRBJ1-1 TRBV5-1 many TGCGCCAGCAGCTTGGAACAGTGGAACACTGAAGCTTTCTTT CASSLEQWNTEAFF
NA TRBJ1-3 TRBV29-1 few TGCAGCGGTGTAACCGGAGGCTCTGGAAACACCATATATTTT CSGVTGGSGNTIYF
TRBD2 TRBJ2-7 TRBV20-1 NA TGCAGTGCTAGAGATTACCGGGGGGTCTCCTACGAGCAGTACTTC CSARDYRGVSYEQYF
NA TRBJ2-4 TRBV28 NA TGTGCCAGCAGCCCTCAGGGGTGGAACATTCAGTACTTC CASSPQGWNIQYF
TRBD1 TRBJ1-6 TRBV4-2 NA TGTACCAGCAGCCGGGACGGGACAGCTAATTCACCCCTCCATTTT CTSSRDGTANSPLHF
TRBD1 TRBJ1-2 TRBV7-3 few TGTGCCAGCAGCAAGACAGGGAGTGGCTATGGCTACACCTTC CASSKTGSGYGYTF
TRBD1 TRBJ1-1 TRBV10-2 few TGCGCCAGCAGAGTGGACAGGGTGAACACTGAAGTTTTCTTT CASRVDRVNTEVFF
TRBD1 TRBJ1-6 TRBV28 NA TGTGCCAGCAGTTTTGCCTTCGACAGGGCGGTACACTTT CASSFAFDRAVHF
NA TRBJ1-1 TRBV20-1 few TGCAGTGCTAGTTTTTCCAGGAACACTGAAGCTTTCTTT CSASFSRNTEAFF
TRBD2 TRBJ2-2 TRBV5-1 NA TGCGCCAGCAGCGAAACTAGCGGGAGAGCCGGGGAGCTGTTTTTT CASSETSGRAGELFF
TRBD2 TRBJ2-1 TRBV30 NA TGTGCCTGGAGATCCCCTCGACTAGCGGGAGTCGAGCAGTTCTTC CAWRSPRLAGVEQFF
TRBD1 TRBJ2-2 TRBV7-9 many TGTGCCAGCAGCCCCACGGGACAGGGGAACACCGGGGAGCTGTTTTTT CASSPTGQGNTGELFF
NA TRBJ1-4 TRBV20-1 NA TGCAGTGCTAGAGACAGGGCCTATCATGAAAAACTGTTTTTT CSARDRAYHEKLFF
TRBD1 TRBJ2-2 TRBV2 few TGTGCCAGCAGTGAGGCAGGGGGCCTTCAGGAGCTGTTTTTT CASSEAGGLQELFF
NA TRBJ2-1 TRBV5-5 NA TGTGCCAGCAGCTTCGCCAGCGGGCAGTTCTTC CASSFASGQFF
TRBD2 TRBJ2-7 TRBV11-2 few TGTGCCAGCAGCCCTAGCGGCCCCGGGGAGCAGTACTTC CASSPSGPGEQYF
NA TRBJ1-1 TRBV11-2 once TGTGCCAGCAGCTTGGCTGGTTCGGGACCGAACACTGAAGCTTTCTTT CASSLAGSGPNTEAFF
NA TRBJ2-1 TRBV11-2 many TGTGCCAGCAGCTTAGCTGTCTTCAGCTATGAGCAGTTCTTC CASSLAVFSYEQFF
NA TRBJ2-1 TRBV11-2 many TGTGCCAGCAGCCCTATATTGTTGAATGAGCAGTTCTTC CASSPILLNEQFF
TRBD2 TRBJ2-7 TRBV29-1 many TGCAGCATTCAAGCGGGGGGAACCTACGAGCAGTACTTC CSIQAGGTYEQYF
NA TRBJ1-1 TRBV18 many TGTGCCAGCTCACCAGGTCCAGCTAACACTGAAGCTTTCTTT CASSPGPANTEAFF
TRBD2 TRBJ2-1 TRBV20-1 NA TGCAGTGCCACTACGGGACTAGAAACCTACAATGAGCAGTTCTTC CSATTGLETYNEQFF
TRBD1 TRBJ1-2 TRBV27 few TGTGCCAGCAGTTTAAGGACAGGGGGCATTGTCTATGGCTACACCTTC CASSLRTGGIVYGYTF
TRBD2 TRBJ2-3 TRBV5-1 few TGCGCCAGCAGGCCTAGCGGCTCTAGCACAGATACGCAGTATTTT CASRPSGSSTDTQYF
TRBD1 TRBJ1-1 TRBV7-2 few TGTGCCAGCGCCAACAGGGGGGCCTTTACTGAAGCTTTCTTT CASANRGAFTEAFF